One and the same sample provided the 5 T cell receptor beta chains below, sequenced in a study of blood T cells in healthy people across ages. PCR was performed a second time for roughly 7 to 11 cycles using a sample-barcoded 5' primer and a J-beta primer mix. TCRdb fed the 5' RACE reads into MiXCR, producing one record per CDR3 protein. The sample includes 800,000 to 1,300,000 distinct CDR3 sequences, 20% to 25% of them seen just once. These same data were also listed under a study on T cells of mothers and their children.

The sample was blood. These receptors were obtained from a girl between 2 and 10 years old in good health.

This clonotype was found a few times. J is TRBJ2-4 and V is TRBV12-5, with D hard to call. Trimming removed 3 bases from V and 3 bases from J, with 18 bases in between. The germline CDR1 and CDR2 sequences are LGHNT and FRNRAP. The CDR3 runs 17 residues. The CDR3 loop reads CASGFNRTDVGKNIQYF. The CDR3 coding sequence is TGTGCTAGTGGTTTCAACCGCACGGACGTAGGCAAAAACATTCAGTACTTC. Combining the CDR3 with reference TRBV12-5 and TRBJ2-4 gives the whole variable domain DARVTQTPRHKVTEMGQEVTMRCQPILGHNTVFWYRQTMMQGLELLAYFRNRAPLDDSGMPKDRFSAEMPDATLATLKIQPSEPRDSAVYFCASGFNRTDVGKNIQYFGAGTRLSVL.

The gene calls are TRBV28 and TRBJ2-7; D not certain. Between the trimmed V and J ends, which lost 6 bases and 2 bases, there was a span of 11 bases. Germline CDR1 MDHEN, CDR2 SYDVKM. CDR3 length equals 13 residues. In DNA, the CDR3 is TGTGCCAGCAGATCCCGACCCGCCTACGAGCAGTACTTC. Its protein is CASRSRPAYEQYF.

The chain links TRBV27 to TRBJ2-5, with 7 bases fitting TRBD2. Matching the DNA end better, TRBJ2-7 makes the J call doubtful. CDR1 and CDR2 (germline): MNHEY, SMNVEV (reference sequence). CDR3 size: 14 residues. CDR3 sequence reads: CASSHSGPTYEQYF. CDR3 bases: TGTGCCAGCAGTCATAGCGGGCCTACCTACGAGCAGTACTTC.

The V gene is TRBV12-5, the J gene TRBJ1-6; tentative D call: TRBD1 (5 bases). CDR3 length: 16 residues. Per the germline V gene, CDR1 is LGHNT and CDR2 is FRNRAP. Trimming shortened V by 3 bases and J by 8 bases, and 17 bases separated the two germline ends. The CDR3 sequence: CASGFRVVGDHSPLHF. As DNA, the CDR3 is TGTGCTAGTGGTTTCAGAGTCGTGGGGGACCATTCACCCCTCCACTTT.

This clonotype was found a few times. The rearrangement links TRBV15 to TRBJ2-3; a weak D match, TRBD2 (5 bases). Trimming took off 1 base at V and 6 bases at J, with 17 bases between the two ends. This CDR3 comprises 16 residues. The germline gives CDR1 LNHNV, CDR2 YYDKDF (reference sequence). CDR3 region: CATSRVRGGWLDTQYF. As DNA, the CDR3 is TGTGCCACCAGCAGAGTTCGAGGCGGGTGGTTGGATACGCAGTATTTT.